The source of this T cell receptor beta chain is a study of shared clonotypes between healthy human individuals. The data were produced by immunoSEQ multiplex PCR, yet TCRdb's version contains in-frame clones alone and is incomplete. This sample yields around 2.5 million clones, of which 80% to 95% are seen a single time; about 0.38% belongs to the top ten. Trimming removed 0 bases from V and 1 base from J, with 18 bases in between. There are 18 residues in the CDR3. Germline values: CDR1 SGHVS, CDR2 FQNEAQ. The chain employs TRBV7-8 and TRBJ1-1; unclear D gene. Material for sequencing was naive CD4+ T cells from PBMCs. Subset: CD45RA+ positively selected. This clonotype was sampled from a man aged 18 to 29 in good health. Some clones in this sample may be carry-over from other donors' samples. The chain's CDR3 is CASSLAWPGSGRNTEAFF. The CDR3, as DNA: TGTGCCAGCAGCTTAGCGTGGCCGGGATCTGGGAGGAACACTGAAGCTTTCTTT.